There are a few counts of the clone carrying this T cell receptor beta chain. Then a second PCR, running roughly 7 to 11 cycles, was carried out with a sample-barcoded 5' primer and a J-beta primer mix. TCRdb used MiXCR to reprocess the 5' RACE reads, holding one entry per CDR3 protein. This table has about 1.5 million distinct CDR3 sequences, roughly 43% appearing once. These data originate in a study of blood T cells in healthy people across ages. The V gene end was trimmed by 1 base and the J gene end by 3 bases; junction bases not matched to a gene: 4. Germline V gene lookup returns CDR1 LGHDT and CDR2 YNNKEL (reference sequence). This CDR3 spans 15 amino acids.

This clonotype originated in a woman between 18 and 29 years old in good health. The rearrangement uses TRBV3-1 and TRBJ2-7; the match to TRBD2 covers 9 bases. What was sequenced was blood. CDR3 sequence (DNA): TGTGCCAGCAGCCAAGGACTAGCGGAACACTACGAGCAGTACTTC. Translated: CASSQGLAEHYEQYF.